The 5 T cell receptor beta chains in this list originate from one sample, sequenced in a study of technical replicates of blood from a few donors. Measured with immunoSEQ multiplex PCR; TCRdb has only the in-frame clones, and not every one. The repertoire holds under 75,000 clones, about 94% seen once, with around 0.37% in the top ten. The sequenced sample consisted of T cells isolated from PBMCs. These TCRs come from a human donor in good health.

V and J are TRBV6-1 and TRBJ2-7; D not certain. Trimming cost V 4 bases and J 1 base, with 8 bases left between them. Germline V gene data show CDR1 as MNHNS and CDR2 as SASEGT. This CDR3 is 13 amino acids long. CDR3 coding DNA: TGTGCCAGCAGTGCAGGTTGGTCCTACGAGCAGTACTTC. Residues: CASSAGWSYEQYF.

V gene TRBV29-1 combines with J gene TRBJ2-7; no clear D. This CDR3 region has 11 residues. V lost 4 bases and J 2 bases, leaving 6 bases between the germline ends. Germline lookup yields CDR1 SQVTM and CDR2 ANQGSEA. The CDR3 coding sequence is TGCAGCGTTGGTTTAACCTACGAGCAGTACTTC. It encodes CSVGLTYEQYF.

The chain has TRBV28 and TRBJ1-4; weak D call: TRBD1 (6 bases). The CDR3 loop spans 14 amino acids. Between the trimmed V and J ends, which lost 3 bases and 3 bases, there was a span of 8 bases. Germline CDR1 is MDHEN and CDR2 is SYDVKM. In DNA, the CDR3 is TGTGCCAGCAGTTTTCGACAGGCTAATGAAAAACTGTTTTTT. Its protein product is CASSFRQANEKLFF.

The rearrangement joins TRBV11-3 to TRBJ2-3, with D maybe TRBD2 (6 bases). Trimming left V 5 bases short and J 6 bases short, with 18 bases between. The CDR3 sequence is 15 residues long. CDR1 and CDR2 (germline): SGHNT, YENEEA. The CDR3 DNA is TGTGCCAGCAGCCGGGGGTCAACCCCGGCCGATACGCAGTATTTT. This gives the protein CASSRGSTPADTQYF.

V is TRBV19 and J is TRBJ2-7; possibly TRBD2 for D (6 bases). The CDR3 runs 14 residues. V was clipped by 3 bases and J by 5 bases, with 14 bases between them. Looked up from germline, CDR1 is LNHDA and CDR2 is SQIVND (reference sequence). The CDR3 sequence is CASSIGGPPNEQYF. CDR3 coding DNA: TGTGCCAGTAGTATCGGAGGGCCCCCAAACGAGCAGTACTTC. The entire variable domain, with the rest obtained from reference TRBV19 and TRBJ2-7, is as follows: DGGITQSPKYLFRKEGQNVTLSCEQNLNHDAMYWYRQDPGQGLRLIYYSQIVNDFQKGDIAEGYSVSREKKESFPLTVTSAQKNPTAFYLCASSIGGPPNEQYFGPGTRLTVT.